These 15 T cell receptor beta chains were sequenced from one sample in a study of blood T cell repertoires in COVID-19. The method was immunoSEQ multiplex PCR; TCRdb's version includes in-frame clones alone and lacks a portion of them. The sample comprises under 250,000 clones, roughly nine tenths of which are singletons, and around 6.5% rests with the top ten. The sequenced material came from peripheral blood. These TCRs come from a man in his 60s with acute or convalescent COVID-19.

This CDR3 reads CASRPRGLSNQPQHF. The CDR3 nucleotides read TGTGCAAGTCGCCCAAGGGGATTAAGCAATCAGCCCCAGCATTTT. The V gene is TRBV12-2, the J gene TRBJ1-5; the DNA was not compared with TRBD1, the D call given in the table. TRBV12-2 corresponds to a pseudogene. This CDR3 comprises 15 residues.

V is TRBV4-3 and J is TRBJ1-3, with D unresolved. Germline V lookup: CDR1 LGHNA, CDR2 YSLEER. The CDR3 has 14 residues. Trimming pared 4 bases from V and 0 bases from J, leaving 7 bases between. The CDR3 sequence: CASSLTSSGNTIYF. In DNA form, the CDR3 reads TGCGCCAGCAGCCTGACAAGCTCTGGAAACACCATATATTTT.

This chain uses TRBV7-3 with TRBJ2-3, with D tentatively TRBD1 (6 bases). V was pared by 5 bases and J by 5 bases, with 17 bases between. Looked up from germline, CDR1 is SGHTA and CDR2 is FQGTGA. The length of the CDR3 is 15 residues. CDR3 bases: TGTGCCAGCAGCCTGGGGATGGGGGCGAAAGATACGCAGTATTTT. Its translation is CASSLGMGAKDTQYF.

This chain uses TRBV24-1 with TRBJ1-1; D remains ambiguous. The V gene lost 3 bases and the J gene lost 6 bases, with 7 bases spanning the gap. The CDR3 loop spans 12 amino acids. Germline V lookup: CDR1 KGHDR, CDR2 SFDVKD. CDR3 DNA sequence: TGTGCCACCAGTGATGGCGGCTCTGAAGCTTTCTTT. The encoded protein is CATSDGGSEAFF.

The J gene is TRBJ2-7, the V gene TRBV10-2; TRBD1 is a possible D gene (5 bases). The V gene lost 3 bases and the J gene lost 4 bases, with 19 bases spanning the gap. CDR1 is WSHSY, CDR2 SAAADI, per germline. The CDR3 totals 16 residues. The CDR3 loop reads CASSDKFLRQSYEQYF. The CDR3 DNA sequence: TGCGCCAGCAGTGATAAGTTTCTACGACAGTCTTACGAGCAGTACTTC.

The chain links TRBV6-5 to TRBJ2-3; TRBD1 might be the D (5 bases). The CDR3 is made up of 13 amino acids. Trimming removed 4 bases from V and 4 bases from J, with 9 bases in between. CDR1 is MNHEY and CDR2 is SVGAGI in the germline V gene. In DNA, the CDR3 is TGTGCCAGCAGTTCGCCAGGGCCAGATACGCAGTATTTT. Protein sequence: CASSSPGPDTQYF.

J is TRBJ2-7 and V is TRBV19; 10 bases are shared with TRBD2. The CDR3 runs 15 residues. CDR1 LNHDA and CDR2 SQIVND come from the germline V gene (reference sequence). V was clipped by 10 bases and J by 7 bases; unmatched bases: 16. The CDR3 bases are TGTGCCACTAGGCCTCTAGCGGGGGACCTAGAGGAGCAGTACTTC. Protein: CATRPLAGDLEEQYF.

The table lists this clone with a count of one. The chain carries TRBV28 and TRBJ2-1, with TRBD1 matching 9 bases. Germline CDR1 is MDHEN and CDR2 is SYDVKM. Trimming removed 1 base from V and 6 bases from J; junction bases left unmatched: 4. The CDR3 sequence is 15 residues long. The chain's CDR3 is CASSLSGTGSNEQFF. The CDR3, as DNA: TGTGCCAGCAGTTTATCAGGGACAGGGAGCAATGAGCAGTTCTTC. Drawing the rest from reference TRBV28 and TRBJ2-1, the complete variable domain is DVKVTQSSRYLVKRTGEKVFLECVQDMDHENMFWYRQDPGLGLRLIYFSYDVKMKEKGDIPEGYSVSREKKERFSLILESASTNQTSMYLCASSLSGTGSNEQFFGPGTRLTVL.

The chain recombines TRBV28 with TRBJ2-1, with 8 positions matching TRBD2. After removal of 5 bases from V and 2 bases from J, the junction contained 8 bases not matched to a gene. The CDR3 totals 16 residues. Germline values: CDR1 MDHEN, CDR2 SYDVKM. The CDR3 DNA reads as TGTGCCAGCAGTCCAGCGGGAGTGCCCGCCTACAATGAGCAGTTCTTC. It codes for CASSPAGVPAYNEQFF.

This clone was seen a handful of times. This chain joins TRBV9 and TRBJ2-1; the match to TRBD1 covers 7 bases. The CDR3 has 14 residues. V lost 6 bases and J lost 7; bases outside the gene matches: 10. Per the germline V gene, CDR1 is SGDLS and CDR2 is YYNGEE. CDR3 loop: CASNPTGSLNEQFF. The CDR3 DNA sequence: TGTGCCAGCAACCCGACAGGGTCATTGAATGAGCAGTTCTTC.

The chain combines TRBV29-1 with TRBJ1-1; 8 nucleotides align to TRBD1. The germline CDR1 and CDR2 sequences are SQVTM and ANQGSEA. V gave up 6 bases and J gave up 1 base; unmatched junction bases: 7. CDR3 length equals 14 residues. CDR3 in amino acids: CSVANTGGNTEAFF. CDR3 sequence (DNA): TGCAGCGTCGCGAACACAGGGGGGAACACTGAAGCTTTCTTT.

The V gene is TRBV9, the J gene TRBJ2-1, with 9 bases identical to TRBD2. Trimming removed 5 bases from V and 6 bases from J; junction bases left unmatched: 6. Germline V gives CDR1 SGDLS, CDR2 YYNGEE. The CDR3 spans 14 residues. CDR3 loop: CASRPGTSPNEQFF. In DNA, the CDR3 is TGTGCCAGCAGACCCGGGACTAGCCCCAATGAGCAGTTCTTC.

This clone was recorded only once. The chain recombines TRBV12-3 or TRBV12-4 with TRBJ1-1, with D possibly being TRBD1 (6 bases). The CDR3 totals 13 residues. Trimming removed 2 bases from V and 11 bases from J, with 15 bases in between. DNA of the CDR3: TGTGCCAGCAGTTTATCAAGGACAGATCGGGCTTTCTTT. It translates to CASSLSRTDRAFF.

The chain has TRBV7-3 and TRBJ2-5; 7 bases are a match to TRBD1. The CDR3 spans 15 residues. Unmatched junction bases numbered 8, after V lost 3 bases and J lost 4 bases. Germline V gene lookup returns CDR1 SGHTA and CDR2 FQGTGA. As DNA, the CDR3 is TGTGCCAGCAGCTTTGAGACAGGGTGGGGAGAGACCCAGTACTTC. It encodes CASSFETGWGETQYF.

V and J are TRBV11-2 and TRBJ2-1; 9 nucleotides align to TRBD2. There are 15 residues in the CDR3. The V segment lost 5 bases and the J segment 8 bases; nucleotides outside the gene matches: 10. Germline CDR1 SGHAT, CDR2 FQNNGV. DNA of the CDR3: TGTGCCAGCAGCGAGGGGACTAGCAGTTTGTATGAGCAGTTCTTC. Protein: CASSEGTSSLYEQFF.